This T cell receptor (beta chain) emerged from a study of cytomegalovirus exposure and HLA in healthy donors. Study background: Counted in an early data release were tens of millions of unique TCRs from HLA-typed donors.

A note on this clone: What it binds is not known.

Points from the study as a whole: A previous analysis found most TCR beta V segments productive roughly 90% or roughly 30% of the time. Most TCR sequences were rare, but some public TCRs occurred in many donors.

Germline V gene sequence: CDR1 SEHNR, CDR2 FQNEAQ (reference sequence). V lost 7 bases and J lost 7, with 14 bases in between. This CDR3 spans 13 amino acids. The study ran its PCR with 60 Vbeta and 13 Jbeta primers. Data came from immunoSEQ multiplex PCR; TCRdb stores just in-frame clones and leaves some out. Found here are over 110,000 clones, 70% to 85% of them singletons; the top ten hold approximately 2.3%. J is TRBJ2-1 and V is TRBV7-9; tentative D call: TRBD2 (5 bases). The sample taken for sequencing was PBMCs. This receptor was obtained from a male donor in good health and CMV-seronegative. The CDR3 spells CASNSGRGNEQFF. Here the CDR3 DNA reads TGTGCCAGCAACTCCGGTAGAGGGAATGAGCAGTTCTTC. Full variable domain (missing parts from reference TRBV7-9 and TRBJ2-1): DTGVSQNPRHKITKRGQNVTFRCDPISEHNRLYWYRQTLGQGPEFLTYFQNEAQLEKSRLLSDRFSAERPKGSFSTLEIQRTEQGDSAMYLCASNSGRGNEQFFGPGTRLTVL.